Listed below are T cell receptor beta chains from one sample, sequenced in a study of cytomegalovirus exposure and HLA in healthy donors. The table came from immunoSEQ multiplex PCR; TCRdb's copy has only in-frame clones and leaves some out. The table has under 250,000 clones, roughly 87% seen once. Sequencing used PBMCs. Source of these receptors: a man in his late teens or twenties in good health and CMV-seropositive. CDR3s include the opening cysteine and the closing phenylalanine or tryptophan. The D gene is left open where the match is weak. Rows give clone size only sometimes, using once, few, many, or a class for an expanded clone.

j_call cdr3_length clone_size d_call v_call cdr3_nt cdr3_aa
TRBJ2-7 16 NA NA TRBV11-2 TGTGCCAGCAGCTTAGTAACCCCAGGGGGAGGCTACGAGCAGTACTTC CASSLVTPGGGYEQYF
TRBJ2-7 14 NA TRBD2 TRBV6-5 TGTGCCAGCAGTAGGACTAGCGGGATATACGAGCAGTACTTC CASSRTSGIYEQYF
TRBJ2-2 15 NA TRBD1 TRBV27 TGTGCCAGCAGTGCAGGGACAGGGTATACCGGGGAGCTGTTTTTT CASSAGTGYTGELFF
TRBJ2-3 14 NA NA TRBV7-7 TGTGCCAGCAGTCAATTGCAGCGGGCGGATACGCAGTATTTT CASSQLQRADTQYF
TRBJ2-2 16 NA NA TRBV30 TGTGCCTGGAGTGCTCTGTGGAACCGAGGTACCGGGGAGCTGTTTTTT CAWSALWNRGTGELFF
TRBJ1-1 12 NA NA TRBV29-1 TGCAGCGTTGTCGACACCCGACGTGAAGCTTTCTTT CSVVDTRREAFF
TRBJ2-2 15 few NA TRBV9 TGTGCCAGCAGCGTAGACTGGCGGCGAACCGGGGAGCTGTTTTTT CASSVDWRRTGELFF
TRBJ1-1 14 NA NA TRBV5-6 TGTGCCAGCAGCTTAATCATCCTGAACACTGAAGCTTTCTTT CASSLIILNTEAFF
TRBJ1-2 11 NA NA TRBV20-1 TGCAGTGCTAGAGGACCCTATGGCTACACCTTC CSARGPYGYTF
TRBJ2-7 12 NA NA TRBV7-2 TGTGCCAGCAGCCTTAAGCTGGGGGAGCAGTACTTC CASSLKLGEQYF
TRBJ2-3 14 NA NA TRBV4-3 TGCGCCAGCAGCCAAGACGTACGCACAGATACGCAGTATTTT CASSQDVRTDTQYF
TRBJ2-3 13 NA NA TRBV27 TGTGCCAGCAGTTTAGTCTCCGGAGATACGCAGTATTTT CASSLVSGDTQYF
TRBJ1-1 13 NA NA TRBV29-1 TGCAGCGTCCCGACAGGTGAGAACACTGAAGCTTTCTTT CSVPTGENTEAFF
TRBJ2-7 14 NA TRBD2 TRBV5-1 TGCGCCAGCAGTACCGCGGGAGCGTCCTACGAGCAGTACTTC CASSTAGASYEQYF
TRBJ2-1 13 NA NA TRBV4-3 TGCGCCAGCAGCCAAGATCCCGGGAATGAGCAGTTCTTC CASSQDPGNEQFF
TRBJ1-1 12 NA NA TRBV29-1 TGCAGCGTCAGGGAACTGGGCACTGAAGCTTTCTTT CSVRELGTEAFF
TRBJ1-1 15 NA NA TRBV2 TGTGCCACCTCCCTTACGGGACAATCGAACACTGAAGCTTTCTTT CATSLTGQSNTEAFF
TRBJ2-7 15 NA TRBD1 TRBV27 TGTGCCAGCAGTCTCTCGCCGGGACAGCCCTACGAGCAGTACTTC CASSLSPGQPYEQYF
TRBJ1-2 15 NA TRBD1 TRBV7-2 TGTGCCAGCAGCCCCTGGGACAGGGTGGGCTATGGCTACACCTTC CASSPWDRVGYGYTF
TRBJ1-2 13 once NA TRBV6-1 TGTGCCAGCAGGATTGACAGTAACTATGGCTACACCTTC CASRIDSNYGYTF
TRBJ2-3 15 NA NA TRBV6-1 TGTGCCAGCAGTGAAGTACAGAGTAGCACAGATACGCAGTATTTT CASSEVQSSTDTQYF
TRBJ2-1 13 NA NA TRBV13 TGTGCCAGCACCACCACGGACTTCCATGAGCAGTTCTTC CASTTTDFHEQFF
TRBJ2-1 15 NA TRBD2 TRBV6-5 TGTGCCAGCAGTGTAGATAGCGGGAGTTACAATGAGCAGTTCTTC CASSVDSGSYNEQFF
TRBJ2-3 15 once NA TRBV4-2 TGTGCCAGCAGCCAAGATTTAGGGATCCCAGATACGCAGTATTTT CASSQDLGIPDTQYF
TRBJ2-7 14 NA NA TRBV18 TGTGCCAGCTCACCACCTAGGGGAAGGTACGAGCAGTACTTC CASSPPRGRYEQYF
TRBJ2-3 17 NA TRBD2 TRBV4-1 TGCGCCAGCAGCCCGGGACTAGCGGGTTCTAGCACAGATACGCAGTATTTT CASSPGLAGSSTDTQYF
TRBJ1-3 16 once TRBD1 TRBV7-2 TGTGCCAGCAGCGGGACAGGGGGTTACTCTGGAAACACCATATATTTT CASSGTGGYSGNTIYF
TRBJ2-5 14 NA TRBD2 TRBV6-5 TGTGCCAGCAGCTCCGGGACTAGGGGGGAGACCCAGTACTTC CASSSGTRGETQYF
TRBJ2-2 11 NA NA TRBV9 TGTGCCAGCAGCGGAGACGGGGAGCTGTTTTTT CASSGDGELFF
TRBJ2-5 15 NA TRBD2 TRBV7-6 TGTGCCAGCAGCTTAACGGCGGGAGGGCCGGAGACCCAGTACTTC CASSLTAGGPETQYF
TRBJ1-1 14 NA NA TRBV6-6 TGTGCCAGCAGCCCCCTGGGGCGGAACACTGAAGCTTTCTTT CASSPLGRNTEAFF
TRBJ2-3 13 NA NA TRBV27 TGTGCCAGCAGTTTATCAAATAGCGGTACGCAGTATTTT CASSLSNSGTQYF
TRBJ2-2 12 NA NA TRBV28 TGTGCCAGCAAGTCGGTCACCGGGGAGCTGTTTTTT CASKSVTGELFF
TRBJ1-2 14 NA NA TRBV27 TGTGCCAGCAGTTCCAGAACAGTATCCTATGGCTACACCTTC CASSSRTVSYGYTF
TRBJ2-3 11 NA NA TRBV5-4 TGTGCCAGCAGCTACACAGATACGCAGTATTTT CASSYTDTQYF
TRBJ1-1 15 few TRBD1 TRBV7-3 TGTGCCAGCAGCTTATCGACAGGGGCGGACACTGAAGCTTTCTTT CASSLSTGADTEAFF
TRBJ1-2 13 once NA TRBV2 TGTGCCAGCAGTTACCACGGGGCCTATGGCTACACCTTC CASSYHGAYGYTF
TRBJ1-2 13 once NA TRBV5-1 TGCGCCAGCAGCTTCGGGGGTGACTATGGCTACACCTTC CASSFGGDYGYTF
TRBJ1-2 15 NA TRBD1 TRBV2 TGTGCCAGCAGTCTCAGGACAGGCCTTAACTATGGCTACACCTTC CASSLRTGLNYGYTF
TRBJ1-3 15 NA NA TRBV6-1 TGTGCCAGCAGTGAGGAGGGATGGGATGGAAACACCATATATTTT CASSEEGWDGNTIYF
TRBJ2-3 14 NA NA TRBV2 TGTGCCAGCAGCCCACGGGACTTCACAGATACGCAGTATTTT CASSPRDFTDTQYF
TRBJ2-2 13 once NA TRBV9 TGTGCCAGCAGCGACCAAAACACCGGGGAGCTGTTTTTT CASSDQNTGELFF